This TCR beta chain is drawn from a study of cytotoxic CD8 clonotypes in ibrutinib-treated CLL. Study as a whole: Treatment had run for a median about 12 months, range 6 to 36, when response samples were taken. General observations from the study: Baseline clonality was higher than in age-matched healthy donors and moved in step with circulating CD8+ T-cell counts. Clonality showed a rise at ibrutinib response that reversed toward baseline at progression. Sample timing was unmatched between remission and later-progressing patients; lymph nodes unstudied.

Germline CDR1 and CDR2: SGHTA and FQGNSA. The CDR3 runs 17 residues. J gave up 0 bases and V 5 bases, and 11 bases lay outside the gene matches. Sequencing used immunoSEQ multiplex PCR; TCRdb keeps in-frame clones, though not all of them. The table shows about 160,000 clones, with around 84% occurring only once. Concerning this clone itself: Its antigen is undetermined.

The specimen comprised PBMCs, sampled after 12 months of ibrutinib treatment. This TCR was sampled from a human donor with chronic lymphocytic leukemia. J is TRBJ2-5 and V is TRBV7-2; the match to TRBD2 covers 8 bases. In DNA, the CDR3 is TGTGCCAGCAGCAAAGGGGTCAAAGCGGGAGACCAAGAGACCCAGTACTTC. This encodes CASSKGVKAGDQETQYF.